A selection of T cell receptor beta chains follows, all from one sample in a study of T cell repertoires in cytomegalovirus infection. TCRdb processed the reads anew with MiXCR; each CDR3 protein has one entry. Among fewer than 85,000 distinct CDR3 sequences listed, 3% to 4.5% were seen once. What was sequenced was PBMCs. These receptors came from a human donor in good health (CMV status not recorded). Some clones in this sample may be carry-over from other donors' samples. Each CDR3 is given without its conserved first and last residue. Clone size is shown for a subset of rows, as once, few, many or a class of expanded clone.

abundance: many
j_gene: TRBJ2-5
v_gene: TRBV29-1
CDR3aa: SVFGGQALETQY

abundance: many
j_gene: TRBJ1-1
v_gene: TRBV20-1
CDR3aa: SARDRMGAEAF

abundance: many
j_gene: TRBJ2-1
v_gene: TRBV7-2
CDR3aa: ASSLDSGNWNEQF

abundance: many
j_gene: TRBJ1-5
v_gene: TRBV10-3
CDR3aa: AISDSGQGSNQPQH

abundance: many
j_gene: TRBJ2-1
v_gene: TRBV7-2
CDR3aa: ASSISGGANEQF

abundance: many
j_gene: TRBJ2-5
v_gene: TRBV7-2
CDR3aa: ASSLAGVGAQY

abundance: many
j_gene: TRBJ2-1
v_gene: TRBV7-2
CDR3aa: ASNLGTGLGYEQF

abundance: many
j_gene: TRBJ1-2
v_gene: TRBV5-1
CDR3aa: ASTEPGGYGYT

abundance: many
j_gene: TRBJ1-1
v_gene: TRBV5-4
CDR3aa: ASSPEVTGGTEAF

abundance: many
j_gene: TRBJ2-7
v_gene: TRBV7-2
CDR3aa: ASSFPSSGGKPYEQY

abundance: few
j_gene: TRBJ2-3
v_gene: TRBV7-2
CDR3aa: ASSFGGGVQY

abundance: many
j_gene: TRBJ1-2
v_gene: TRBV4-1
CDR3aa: ASSQDPQGYGYT

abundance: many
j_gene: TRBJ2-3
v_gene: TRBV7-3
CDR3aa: ASSFSGSDTQY

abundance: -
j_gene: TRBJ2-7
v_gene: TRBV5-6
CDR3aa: ASSSGYEQY

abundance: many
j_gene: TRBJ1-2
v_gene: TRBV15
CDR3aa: ATSRERGNYGYT

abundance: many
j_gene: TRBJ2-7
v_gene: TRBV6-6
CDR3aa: ASSEGISRVYEQY

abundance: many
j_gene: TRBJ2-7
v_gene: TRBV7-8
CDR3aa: ASSLNGQPSSYEQY

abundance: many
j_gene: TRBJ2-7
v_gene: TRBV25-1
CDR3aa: ASSESRDRGRGEQY

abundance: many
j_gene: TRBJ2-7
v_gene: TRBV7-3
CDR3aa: ASSFLTGQGRDEQY

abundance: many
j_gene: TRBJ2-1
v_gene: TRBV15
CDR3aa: ATSPRDSARNEQF

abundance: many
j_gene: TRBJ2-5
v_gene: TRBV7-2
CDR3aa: ASSSLVETQY

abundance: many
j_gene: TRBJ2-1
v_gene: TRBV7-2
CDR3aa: ASSPGRYRTEQF

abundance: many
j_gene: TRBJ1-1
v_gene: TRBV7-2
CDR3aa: ASSLGQGYTEAF

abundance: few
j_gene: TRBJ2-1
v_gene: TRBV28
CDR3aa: ASSRGGIASGGYNEQF

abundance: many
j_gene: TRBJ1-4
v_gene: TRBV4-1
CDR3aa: ASRRGTDEKLF

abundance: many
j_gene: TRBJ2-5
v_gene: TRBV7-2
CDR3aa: ASSPDRKETQY

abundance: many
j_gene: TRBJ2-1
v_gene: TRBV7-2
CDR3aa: ASSDRRDEQF

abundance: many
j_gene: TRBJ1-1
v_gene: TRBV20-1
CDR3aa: SARDSRRAGTEAF

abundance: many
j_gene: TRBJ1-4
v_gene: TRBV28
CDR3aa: ASSLVGSNEKLF

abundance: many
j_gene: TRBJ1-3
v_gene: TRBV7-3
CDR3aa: ASSLTPRGPGNTIY

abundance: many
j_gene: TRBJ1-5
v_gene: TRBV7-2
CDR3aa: ASSLAQNQPQH

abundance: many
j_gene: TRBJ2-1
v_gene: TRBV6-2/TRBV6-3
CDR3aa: ASSGTGKLGEQF

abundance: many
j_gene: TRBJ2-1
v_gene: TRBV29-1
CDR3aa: SVVAGGGDGQF

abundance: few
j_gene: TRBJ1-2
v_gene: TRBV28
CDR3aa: ASSSGQGISNYGYT

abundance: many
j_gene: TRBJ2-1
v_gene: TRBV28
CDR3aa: ASSYRLAENEQF

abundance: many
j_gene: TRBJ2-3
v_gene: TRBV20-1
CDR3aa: SARDPRGQGSDTQY

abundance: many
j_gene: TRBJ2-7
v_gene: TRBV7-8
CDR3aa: ASSSLNRDPQGSYEQY

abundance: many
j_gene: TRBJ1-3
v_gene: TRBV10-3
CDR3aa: ATRDTTSGNTIY

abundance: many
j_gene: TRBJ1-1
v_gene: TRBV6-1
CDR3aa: ASSTDWSTEAF

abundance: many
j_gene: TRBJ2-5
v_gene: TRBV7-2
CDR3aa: ASSSTGGRQETQY

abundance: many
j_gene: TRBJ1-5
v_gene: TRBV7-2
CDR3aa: ASSSAGQPQH